A single sample gave rise to the 5 T cell receptor beta chains below, sequenced in a study of T cells in Graves' hyperthyroidism and ophthalmopathy. Amplification of TCR beta CDR3 regions used RNA as the template. The TCR CDR3 first-round RT-PCR relied on the HTBI primer set. Each CDR3 protein is one row after TCRdb ran MiXCR on the multiplex PCR reads. The table includes approximately 300,000 distinct CDR3 sequences, more than 15% detected once. Sequencing was performed on blood. The receptors derive from a woman in her fifties or sixties with Graves' ophthalmopathy.

As concerns this clonotype: A read error is possible here, since a much larger clone lies one base away. V usage is TRBV2 and J usage is TRBJ1-1; 7 bases are a match to TRBD1. Looked up from germline, CDR1 is SNHLY and CDR2 is FYNNEI. This CDR3 is 15 amino acids long. CDR3 residues: CASRGDSASNTEASF. Here the CDR3 DNA reads TGTGCCAGCAGGGGGGACAGCGCATCGAACACTGAAGCTTCCTTT.

This clonotype was picked up many times. The chain joins TRBV11-3 to TRBJ2-3, with D uncertain. The CDR3 contains 15 residues. V was shortened by 2 bases and J by 5 bases, with 14 bases between the two germline ends. The germline V gene has CDR1 SGHNT and CDR2 YENEEA. DNA of the CDR3: TGTGCCAGCAGCTTATCGCCCCGAATCGTAGATACGCAGTATTTT. This gives the protein CASSLSPRIVDTQYF.

The table lists this clonotype with many counts. The V and J genes are TRBV28 and TRBJ2-7; 13 bases align to TRBD2. The CDR3 sequence is 17 residues long. From germline, CDR1 is MDHEN and CDR2 SYDVKM. The junction had 9 bases not matched to a gene; V was cut back by 7 bases and J by 0 bases. CDR3 sequence reads: CASIPGLAGLSSYEQYF. DNA of the CDR3: TGTGCCAGCATTCCGGGACTAGCGGGACTATCCTCCTACGAGCAGTACTTC.

The chain uses TRBV20-1 and TRBJ2-7; possibly TRBD2 for D (5 bases). From germline, CDR1 is DFQATT and CDR2 SNEGSKA (reference sequence). The CDR3 is 14 residues long. Trimming stripped 5 bases from V and 0 bases from J, with 14 bases between. The CDR3 DNA reads as TGCAGTGCTCCAGCTGGGGAGCTCTCCTACGAGCAGTACTTC. Protein: CSAPAGELSYEQYF.

This clonotype was observed at least ten times. V and J are TRBV2 and TRBJ1-1; D possibly corresponds to TRBD1 (5 bases). This CDR3 has 12 residues. Germline V CDR1 and CDR2: SNHLY, FYNNEI. V gave up 6 bases and J gave up 4 bases, with 9 bases separating them. The CDR3 DNA reads TGTGCCAGCAGGGAGGACACCACTGAAGCTTTCTTT. Residues: CASREDTTEAFF. Supplemented by reference TRBV2 and TRBJ1-1, the full variable domain reads EPEVTQTPSHQVTQMGQEVILRCVPISNHLYFYWYRQILGQKVEFLVSFYNNEISEKSEIFDDQFSVERPDGSNFTLKIRSTKLEDSAMYFCASREDTTEAFFGQGTRLTVV.